The T cell receptor (beta chain) under discussion was sequenced for a study of blood T cell repertoires in COVID-19. Study as a whole: Sites in the United States, Italy and Spain provided acute and convalescent COVID-19 samples. The analysed material was cDNA or gDNA that came from T cells, B-cell-depleted T cells, or PBMCs.

This clone came up once. Per the study methods: How many nucleated cells were present was estimated from reference gene primer amplification. The repertoire was sequenced with immunoSEQ multiplex PCR; TCRdb's copy has only in-frame clones and lacks some. The V and J calls and clone size come from that table; D and trimming were worked out from the DNA. Of 200,000 to 300,000 clones listed, around 84% were seen once; the top ten hold around 4%. The CDR3 has 17 amino acids. The germline V and J ends were trimmed by 2 bases and 5 bases, with 21 bases remaining between them. Germline values: CDR1 SGHVS, CDR2 FQNEAQ.

V gene TRBV7-8 combines with J gene TRBJ2-5; D unclear. This receptor was obtained from a man aged 60 to 75 with acute or convalescent COVID-19. Specimen: peripheral blood. This CDR3 is CASSLRPWASTVETQYF. As DNA, the CDR3 is TGTGCCAGCAGCTTAAGGCCCTGGGCTTCGACGGTGGAGACCCAGTACTTC.